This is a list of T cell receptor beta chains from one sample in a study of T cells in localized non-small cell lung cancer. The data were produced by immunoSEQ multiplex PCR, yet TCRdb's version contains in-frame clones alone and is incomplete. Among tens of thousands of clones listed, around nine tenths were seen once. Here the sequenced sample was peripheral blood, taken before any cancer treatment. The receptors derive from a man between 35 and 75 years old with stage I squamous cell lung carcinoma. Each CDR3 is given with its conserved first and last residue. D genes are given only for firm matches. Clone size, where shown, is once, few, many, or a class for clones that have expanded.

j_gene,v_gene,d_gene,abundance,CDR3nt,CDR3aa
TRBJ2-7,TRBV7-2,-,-,TGTGCCAGCAGCTTAGATCTCCGACGGGAGCAGTACTTC,CASSLDLRREQYF
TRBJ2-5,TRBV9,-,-,TGTGCCAGCAGCGTAGACTTGGGTGGGACCCAGTACTTC,CASSVDLGGTQYF
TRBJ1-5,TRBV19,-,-,TGTGCCAGTATCGGGGGGGTTCATCAGCCCCAGCATTTT,CASIGGVHQPQHF
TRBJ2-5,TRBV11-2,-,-,TGTGCCAGCAGCTTTTCGACAGAAGAGACCCAGTACTTC,CASSFSTEETQYF
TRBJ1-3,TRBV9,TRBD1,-,TGTGCCAGCAGCTCCCGACAGGGTCACACCATATATTTT,CASSSRQGHTIYF
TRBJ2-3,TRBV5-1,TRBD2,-,TGCGCCAGCAGCTCCACTAGCGCGGCCAGCACAGATACGCAGTATTTT,CASSSTSAASTDTQYF
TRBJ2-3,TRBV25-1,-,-,TGTGCCAGCACCGGGGGCTATGGTACAGATACGCAGTATTTT,CASTGGYGTDTQYF
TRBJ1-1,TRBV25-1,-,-,TGTGCCAGCAGCCTAGGGGTTACTGAAGCTTTCTTT,CASSLGVTEAFF
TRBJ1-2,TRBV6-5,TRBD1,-,TGTGCCAGCAGTTACCGGACAGGTCTTGATGAGGGCTACACCTTC,CASSYRTGLDEGYTF
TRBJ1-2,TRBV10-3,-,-,TGTGCCATCAGTGAGTATGGCTATGGCTACACCTTC,CAISEYGYGYTF
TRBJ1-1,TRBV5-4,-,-,TGTGCCAGCAGCTCCAAGGGCTTAGACACTGAAGCTTTCTTT,CASSSKGLDTEAFF
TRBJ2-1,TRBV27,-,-,TGTGCCAGCAGTTTAGTGACTAGTGATGAGCAGTTCTTC,CASSLVTSDEQFF
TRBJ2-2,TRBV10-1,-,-,TGCGCCAGCATAACCGGAACCGGGGAGCTGTTTTTT,CASITGTGELFF
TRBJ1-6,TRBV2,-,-,TGTGCCAGCAACGGGGATACTCGACGCTCCGCGTATAATTCACCCCTCCACTTT,CASNGDTRRSAYNSPLHF
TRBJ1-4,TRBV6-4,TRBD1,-,TGTGCCAGCAGTACCGGACAGGGGGCTAATGAAAAACTGTTTTTT,CASSTGQGANEKLFF
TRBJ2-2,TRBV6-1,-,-,TGTGCCAGCGGTGTAAATCGGGAGCTGTTTTTT,CASGVNRELFF
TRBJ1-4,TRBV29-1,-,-,TGCAGCGTTGTTACCGTAGGGGAAAAACTGTTTTTT,CSVVTVGEKLFF
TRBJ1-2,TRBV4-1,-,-,TGCGCCAGTCTTTCCCGCCCGGGGGTGACTCGCGCCAACTATGGCTACACCTTC,CASLSRPGVTRANYGYTF
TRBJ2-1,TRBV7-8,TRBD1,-,TGTGCCAGCAGCCCAGCCGGGACAGGGGGCTACAATGAGCAGTTCTTC,CASSPAGTGGYNEQFF
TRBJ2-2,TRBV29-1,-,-,TGCAGCGTTGGGCAGGGGACGGGGGAGCTGTTTTTT,CSVGQGTGELFF
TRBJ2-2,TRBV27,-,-,TGTGCCAGCAGTCGGGACAAAGCTGTCGGGGAGCTGTTTTTT,CASSRDKAVGELFF
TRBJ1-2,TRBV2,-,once,TGTGCCAGCAGTGTGATAGGCAGAAGCTATGGCTACACCTTC,CASSVIGRSYGYTF
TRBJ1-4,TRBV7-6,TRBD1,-,TGTGCCAGCAGCTTCGGACAGGGAGGTGAAAAACTGTTTTTT,CASSFGQGGEKLFF
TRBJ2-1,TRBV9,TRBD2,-,TGTGCCAGCAGCCCCGGACTAGCGGGGGGAACCTACAATGAGCAGTTCTTC,CASSPGLAGGTYNEQFF
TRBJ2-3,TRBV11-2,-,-,TGTGCCAGCAGCTTAGGTGGGTCTCAAGATACGCAGTATTTT,CASSLGGSQDTQYF
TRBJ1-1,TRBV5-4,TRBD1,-,TGTGCCAGCAGCTTGGGCAGGGGGTACACTGAAGCTTTCTTT,CASSLGRGYTEAFF
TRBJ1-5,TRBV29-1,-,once,TGCAGCGTCGGTGGGGGACAAAGCAATCAGCCCCAGCATTTT,CSVGGGQSNQPQHF
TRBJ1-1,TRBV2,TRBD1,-,TGTGCCAGCACCGGGACAGGCAACACTGAAGCTTTCTTT,CASTGTGNTEAFF
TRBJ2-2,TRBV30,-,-,TGTGCCTGGGCAGGGGTCCCCGGGGAGCTGTTTTTT,CAWAGVPGELFF
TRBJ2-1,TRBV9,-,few,TGTGCCAGCAGCGTAGCTAACAGACAGTACAATGAGCAGTTCTTC,CASSVANRQYNEQFF
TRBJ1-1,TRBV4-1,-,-,TGCGCCAGCAGCCAAGGGCCAGGATCGAACACTGAAGCTTTCTTT,CASSQGPGSNTEAFF
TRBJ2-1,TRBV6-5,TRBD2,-,TGTGCCAGCAGTCTAGCGGGCTCCTACAATGAGCAGTTCTTC,CASSLAGSYNEQFF
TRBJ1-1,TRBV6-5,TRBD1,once,TGTGCCAGCAGTACAGGGGGCGCTGGTGAAGCTTTCTTT,CASSTGGAGEAFF
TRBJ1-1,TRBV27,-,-,TGTGCCAGCAGTTCAGGGGAGACTAACACTGAAGCTTTCTTT,CASSSGETNTEAFF
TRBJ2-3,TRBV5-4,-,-,TGTGCCAGCAGCTGGCGGATGGATACGCAGTATTTT,CASSWRMDTQYF
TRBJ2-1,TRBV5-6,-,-,TGTGCCAGCCATAACAGGGAAAGCTCCTACAATGAGCAGTTCTTC,CASHNRESSYNEQFF
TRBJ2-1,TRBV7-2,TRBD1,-,TGTGCCAGCAGCCTTGGGGGACAGGGTCACAATGAGCAGTTCTTC,CASSLGGQGHNEQFF
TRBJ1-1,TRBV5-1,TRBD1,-,TGCGCCAGCAGCTCCAGGACAGGGGACGCTGAAGCTTTCTTT,CASSSRTGDAEAFF
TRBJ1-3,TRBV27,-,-,TGTGCCAGCAGGAGCCTCGGTGGAAACACCATATATTTT,CASRSLGGNTIYF
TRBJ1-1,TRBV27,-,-,TGTGCCAGCAGTTTAGGCGGCCTGACTGAAGCTTTCTTT,CASSLGGLTEAFF
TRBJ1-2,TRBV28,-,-,TGTGCCAGCACCTCAACCGTTAACTATGGCTACACCTTC,CASTSTVNYGYTF
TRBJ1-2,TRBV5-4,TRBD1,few,TGTGCCAGCAGCCCGGGACAGGCCGATGGCTACACCTTC,CASSPGQADGYTF
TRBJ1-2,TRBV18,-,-,TGTGCCAGCTCACCACCTGACAGTTTCTATGGCTACACCTTC,CASSPPDSFYGYTF
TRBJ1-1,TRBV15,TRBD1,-,TGTGCCACTCGGGGCAGGGGGGGCGGCACTGAAGCTTTCTTT,CATRGRGGGTEAFF
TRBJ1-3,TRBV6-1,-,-,TGTGCCAGCAGTCGGGGGTCTGGAAACACCATATATTTT,CASSRGSGNTIYF
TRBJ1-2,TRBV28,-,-,TGTGCCAGCACTCCGCCGGGCCACGTGAGTGGCTACACCTTC,CASTPPGHVSGYTF
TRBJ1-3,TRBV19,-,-,TGTGCCAGTACCCGGAGGAACACCATATATTTT,CASTRRNTIYF
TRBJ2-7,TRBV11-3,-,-,TGTGCCAGCAGCCCACCGGGGGACGAGCAGTACTTC,CASSPPGDEQYF
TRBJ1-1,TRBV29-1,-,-,TGCAGCGGGTGGGGGGCGCACAGAGGGCCTGAAGCTTTCTTT,CSGWGAHRGPEAFF
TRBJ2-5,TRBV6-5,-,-,TGTGCCAGCACTACCGACTGGCGTGAGACCCAGTACTTC,CASTTDWRETQYF
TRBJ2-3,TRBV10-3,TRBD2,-,TGTGCCATCAGTGACTCACTAGCGGTTACCCACACAGATACGCAGTATTTT,CAISDSLAVTHTDTQYF
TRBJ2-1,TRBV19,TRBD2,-,TGTGCCAGTAGTGAGCCGGGACTAGCGGGAACAAATGAGCAGTTCTTC,CASSEPGLAGTNEQFF
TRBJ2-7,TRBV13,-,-,TGTGCCAGCAGCTCCCTTGGGGGGGGGCCCTACGAGCAGTACTTC,CASSSLGGGPYEQYF
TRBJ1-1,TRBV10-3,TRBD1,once,TGTGCCATCAGTGAGTCGGGAACAGGGGGCCGGACGAACACTGAAGCTTTCTTT,CAISESGTGGRTNTEAFF
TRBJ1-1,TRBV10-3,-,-,TGTGCCATCAGCGAAATAGAGTTTAACACTGAAGCTTTCTTT,CAISEIEFNTEAFF
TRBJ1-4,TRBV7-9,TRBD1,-,TGTGCCAGCAGCTTAGGGGACAGCCTTAATGAAAAACTGTTTTTT,CASSLGDSLNEKLFF
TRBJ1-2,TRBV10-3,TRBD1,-,TGTGCCATCAGTCCCCGGACAGGAAAGGGTTCTAACTATGGCTACACCTTC,CAISPRTGKGSNYGYTF
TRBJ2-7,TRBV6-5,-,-,TGTGCCAGCAGCTACAGGGAGGTAGGCGAGCAGTACTTC,CASSYREVGEQYF
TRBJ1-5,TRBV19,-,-,TGTGCCAGTAGTTGGGGGAGGGGGTCTGGACAGCCCCAGCATTTT,CASSWGRGSGQPQHF
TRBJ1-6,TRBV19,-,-,TGTGCCAGTAGACAGGGTGATTCACCCCTCCACTTT,CASRQGDSPLHF